This T cell receptor (beta chain) stems from a study of molecular identifiers for immune sequencing clone quantification. The CDR3 is 14 residues long. Per the germline V gene, CDR1 is ENHRY and CDR2 is SYGVKD. The ends lost 8 bases at V and 0 bases at J; junction bases unmatched: 7. Findings and limits, study-wide: Identical TCR molecules can share a barcode, and this sharing could underestimate highly expanded clone sizes.

Sorted naive CD8 T cells, roughly 19,000 to 1,100,000, were sequenced from 10%, 30% or 50% RNA. Sorting isolated naive CD8 T cells as CD8+CD4-CCR7+CD45RA+ events. This clonotype was seen a few times. What it recognizes is unknown. TCRdb ran MiXCR on the PCR reads and lists one entry per CDR3 protein. The table records about 640,000 distinct CDR3 sequences, 20% of them present only once. Sample: naive CD8+ T cells from blood, with Jurkat cell RNA spiked in. Subset denoted: FACS-sorted CD8+CD4-CCR7+CD45RA+ naive T cells. The sequence came from a human donor in good health. Some libraries in this study had Jurkat cell RNA spiked in. The genes are TRBV10-3 and TRBJ2-7; 7 bases fit TRBD1. In DNA form, the CDR3 reads TGTGCCATCGGTAAGACAGGGCACTCCTACGAGCAGTACTTC. This sequence encodes CAIGKTGHSYEQYF.